This TCR beta chain was recorded in a study of identical twins. The germline CDR1 and CDR2 sequences are DFQATT and SNEGSKA (reference sequence). This CDR3 contains 14 residues. Trimming pared 0 bases from V and 6 bases from J, leaving 15 bases between. TCRdb re-analysed the 5' RACE reads in MiXCR, keeping a single row per CDR3 protein. Here the sample spans some 500,000 distinct CDR3 sequences, about 20% being singletons. These records were also assigned to another study, of T cells expressing NK-cell markers.

The sample was CD4+ T cells sorted from blood. The TCR comes from a woman under 30 in good health. The chain employs TRBV20-1 and TRBJ2-7; the D gene is possibly TRBD2 (6 bases). The CDR3 here is CSARDGGRLVEQYF. The DNA of the CDR3 is TGCAGTGCTAGAGATGGAGGGAGGTTAGTCGAGCAGTACTTC.